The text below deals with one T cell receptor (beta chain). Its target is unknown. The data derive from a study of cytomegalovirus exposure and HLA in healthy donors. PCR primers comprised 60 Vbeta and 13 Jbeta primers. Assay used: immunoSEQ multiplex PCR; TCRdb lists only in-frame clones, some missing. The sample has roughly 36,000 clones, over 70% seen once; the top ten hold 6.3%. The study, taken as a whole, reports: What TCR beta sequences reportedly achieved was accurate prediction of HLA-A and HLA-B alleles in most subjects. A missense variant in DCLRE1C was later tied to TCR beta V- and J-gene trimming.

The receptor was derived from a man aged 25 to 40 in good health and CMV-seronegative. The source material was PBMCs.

The CDR3: CASSAALSSYEQYF. For the CDR3, the DNA is TGTGCCAGCAGCGCCGCACTGAGCTCCTACGAGCAGTACTTC. The chain combines TRBV6-1 with TRBJ2-7; D not certain. This CDR3 comprises 14 residues. CDR1 is MNHNS and CDR2 is SASEGT in the germline V gene. Trimming removed 6 bases from V and 0 bases from J, with 12 bases in between.